The 12 T cell receptor beta chains below all came from one sample that was sequenced in a study of Graves' ophthalmopathy and Graves' hyperthyroidism. For repertoire sequencing, the TCR beta CDR3 regions were amplified from RNA transcripts. First-round RT-PCR with HTBI primers preceded a second-round multiplex PCR. From the multiplex PCR reads, TCRdb called clonotypes with MiXCR, one entry per CDR3 protein. Of roughly 600,000 distinct CDR3 sequences listed, under 40% are singletons. The sample taken for sequencing was peripheral blood or thyroid tissue (not recorded which). Receptors originate from an adult man with Graves' hyperthyroidism.

The gene calls are TRBV7-3 and TRBJ1-5; TRBD1 agrees at 9 bases. The CDR3 spans 15 residues. Germline values: CDR1 SGHTA, CDR2 FQGTGA. Trimming removed 3 bases from V and 6 bases from J; junction bases left unmatched: 6. The CDR3 sequence is CASSFRDRESQPQHF. The CDR3 DNA sequence: TGTGCCAGCAGCTTCCGGGACAGGGAGAGTCAGCCCCAGCATTTT.

V and J are TRBV28 and TRBJ2-5, with TRBD1 matching 10 bases. The CDR3 spans 15 residues. With 2 bases clipped from V and 4 bases from J, the junction kept 4 bases outside the gene matches. CDR1 MDHEN and CDR2 SYDVKM come from the germline V gene. CDR3 loop: CASSLRTGGIETQYF. The CDR3 DNA is TGTGCCAGCAGTTTAAGGACAGGGGGGATAGAGACCCAGTACTTC.

This clonotype occurred once. CDR3 in amino acids: CASTQGPSGISEQFF. The CDR3 bases are TGTGCCAGCACCCAAGGCCCTAGCGGGATATCGGAGCAGTTCTTC. The chain couples TRBV9 to TRBJ2-5; 9 bases line up with TRBD2. Near its end, the DNA agrees better with TRBJ2-1, so the J call may be wrong. This CDR3 comprises 15 residues. Germline V gene data show CDR1 as SGDLS and CDR2 as YYNGEE.

The rearrangement joins TRBV4-1 to TRBJ2-7; 8 nucleotides line up with TRBD1. After removal of 1 base from V and 3 bases from J, the junction contained 11 bases not matched to a gene. The CDR3 is 17 amino acids. Germline V gene lookup returns CDR1 MGHRA and CDR2 YSYEKL. The CDR3 region has the DNA TGCGCCAGCAGCCAAGCTCAAGGGACAGGTGGGCTCTACGAGCAGTACTTC. Translation gives CASSQAQGTGGLYEQYF.

This clonotype was seen a few times. The chain links TRBV7-2 to TRBJ2-3, with D perhaps TRBD2 (5 bases). V dropped 5 bases and J dropped 0 bases, with 18 bases sitting between them. The CDR3 loop spans 17 amino acids. Germline V lookup: CDR1 SGHTA, CDR2 FQGNSA. The CDR3 coding sequence is TGTGCCAGCAGCCAGATGGGAGCAGCCTGGAGCACAGATACGCAGTATTTT. This encodes CASSQMGAAWSTDTQYF.

This clonotype was counted a few times. CDR3 loop: CASSFSGHGTDTQYF. The CDR3 coding sequence is TGTGCCAGCAGCTTTTCGGGACACGGCACAGATACGCAGTATTTT. The chain joins TRBV7-3 to TRBJ2-3; D is possibly TRBD1 (6 bases). Trimming removed 3 bases at V and 1 base at J, with 11 bases between. The germline CDR1 and CDR2 sequences are SGHTA and FQGTGA. The CDR3 contains 15 residues.

The table lists this clonotype with many counts. V usage is TRBV7-8 and J usage is TRBJ2-7; 8 bases align to TRBD2. CDR3 length equals 16 residues. V gave up 4 bases and J gave up 1 base; unmatched junction bases: 9. The germline gives CDR1 SGHVS, CDR2 FQNEAQ. In DNA, the CDR3 is TGTGCCAGCAGCTCCCGACGGGGGGGAGTATCCTACGAGCAGTACTTC. This encodes CASSSRRGGVSYEQYF.

The sample holds a few counts of this clonotype. A much larger clonotype is one base distant, so this may be a read error. The chain couples TRBV20-1 to TRBJ1-1; 7 nucleotides line up with TRBD1. This CDR3 has 13 residues. CDR1 and CDR2 from the germline V gene are DFQATT and SNEGSKA (reference sequence). CDR3 sequence: CSASIQGGTEASF. As DNA, the CDR3 is TGCAGTGCTAGCATCCAGGGGGGGACTGAAGCTTCCTTT.

The table lists this clonotype with many counts. This chain uses TRBV6-5 with TRBJ1-2; D is unclear. Germline CDR1 is MNHEY and CDR2 is SVGAGI. The CDR3 sequence is 14 residues long. Trimming left V 5 bases short and J 4 bases short, with 14 bases between. The DNA of the CDR3 is TGTGCCAGCAGTCCGGACGAATCCCGCTATGGCTACACCTTC. As protein: CASSPDESRYGYTF.

The chain uses TRBV13 and TRBJ1-3, with D possibly TRBD1 on 5 matching bases. The length of the CDR3 is 15 residues. Per germline, CDR1 PRHDT and CDR2 FYEKMQ (reference sequence). Trimming pared 0 bases from V and 4 bases from J, leaving 10 bases between. The CDR3 region has the DNA TGTGCCAGCAGCTTAGGCCACCAGGGCGGAAACACCATATATTTT. Encoded protein: CASSLGHQGGNTIYF. Filled out from reference TRBV13 and TRBJ1-3, the complete variable domain reads AAGVIQSPRHLIKEKRETATLKCYPIPRHDTVYWYQQGPGQDPQFLISFYEKMQSDKGSIPDRFSAQQFSDYHSELNMSSLELGDSALYFCASSLGHQGGNTIYFGEGSWLTVV.

The chain joins TRBV6-6 to TRBJ2-7; maybe TRBD1 (5 bases). Per the germline V gene, CDR1 is MNHNY and CDR2 is SVGAGI (reference sequence). CDR3 length equals 17 residues. Trimming cost V 0 bases and J 2 bases, with 17 bases left between them. DNA of the CDR3: TGTGCCAGCAGTTACTCGAACATGCCAGGGTATACCTACGAGCAGTACTTC. It is translated as CASSYSNMPGYTYEQYF.

A single count supports this clonotype. This chain links TRBV7-2 with TRBJ2-5, with 15 positions matching TRBD2. Germline CDR1 and CDR2: SGHTA and FQGNSA. The CDR3 runs 15 residues. Germline trimming cut 6 bases from V and 5 bases from J; bases unmatched to any gene: 4. The CDR3 DNA sequence: TGTGCCAGCAGTCGGACTAGCGGGGGGGATGAGACCCAGTACTTC. Amino acids: CASSRTSGGDETQYF.